This T cell receptor (beta chain) was sequenced during a study of blood T cells in healthy people across ages. This clonotype was counted ten times or more. The CDR3 runs 15 residues. Germline loops: CDR1 MDHEN, CDR2 SYDVKM. V was clipped by 9 bases and J by 0 bases; unmatched bases: 7. With a J-beta primer mix and a sample-barcoded 5' primer, a second PCR ran about 6 to 11 cycles. MiXCR, applied by TCRdb to the 5' RACE reads, yields one record per CDR3 protein. The data show hundreds of thousands of distinct CDR3 sequences, approximately 30% seen once. The chain joins TRBV28 to TRBJ2-1, with 8 positions matching TRBD2. The sample was blood. The sequence was collected from a woman aged 80 or older in good health. For the CDR3, the DNA is TGTGCCAGTAAGACGGGGGGGCCCTCCTACAATGAGCAGTTCTTC. This encodes CASKTGGPSYNEQFF.